One sample yielded the 15 T cell receptor beta chains listed below, sequenced in a study of metastatic and nonmetastatic thyroid tumors. Each patient came to thyroid surgery without any prior treatment (of any kind). TCRdb ran MiXCR on the PCR reads. The data show more than 85,000 clones, with around 9.1% seen just once and approximately 10% held by the top ten. Sequenced material: blood. The receptors were sampled from a female donor with papillary thyroid cancer or a benign thyroid nodule (not recorded which). Some clones in this sample may be carry-over from other donors' samples.

This clone was recorded at least ten times. A much larger clone differs from this one at a single base, so this may be a read error. The gene calls are TRBV5-1 and TRBJ2-7; perhaps TRBD1 as D (8 bases). The germline V and J ends were trimmed by 4 bases and 5 bases, with 19 bases remaining between them. CDR1 and CDR2 from the germline V gene are SGHRS and YFSETQ. The CDR3 extends over 15 amino acids. CDR3 DNA: TGCGCCAGCAGCGGCGGACTAGGGACAGGAAACGAGCAGTACTTC. This sequence encodes CASSGGLGTGNEQYF.

In its sample, this clone was seen many times. The V and J genes are TRBV9 and TRBJ2-2, with a possible D match to TRBD1 (5 bases). The CDR3 has 17 residues. The germline gives CDR1 SGDLS, CDR2 YYNGEE. Trimming removed 0 bases at V and 0 bases at J, with 12 bases between. CDR3 amino acids: CASSVARGLANTGELFF. The CDR3 region has the DNA TGTGCCAGCAGCGTAGCTAGGGGTCTCGCGAACACCGGGGAGCTGTTTTTT.

This clone was counted at least ten times. This chain joins TRBV2 and TRBJ1-1; D possibly corresponds to TRBD1 (5 bases). Looked up from germline, CDR1 is SNHLY and CDR2 is FYNNEI. Trimming removed 8 bases at V and 0 bases at J, with 10 bases between. The CDR3 contains 13 residues. The CDR3 loop is CASLQDLNTEAFF. Here the CDR3 DNA reads TGTGCCAGCCTACAGGATCTGAACACTGAAGCTTTCTTT.

The rearrangement uses TRBV27 and TRBJ2-1; the match to TRBD2 covers 7 bases. CDR3 length: 16 amino acids. Germline V gene data show CDR1 as MNHEY and CDR2 as SMNVEV (reference sequence). V lost 4 bases to trimming and J lost 0 bases; unmatched junction nucleotides: 6. CDR3 nucleotides: TGTGCCAGCAGTTGGGGGGGTCGAAGCTCCTACAATGAGCAGTTCTTC. This sequence encodes CASSWGGRSSYNEQFF.

In its sample, this clone was seen many times. The V and J genes are TRBV9 and TRBJ2-3; TRBD2 matches 8 bases. This CDR3 has 16 amino acids. Trimming cost V 3 bases and J 5 bases; bases outside gene matches: 11. The germline V gene encodes CDR1 SGDLS and CDR2 YYNGEE. DNA of the CDR3: TGTGCCAGCAGCGGGAGACTAGCGCCTAAAGGAGATACGCAGTATTTT. Protein: CASSGRLAPKGDTQYF.

This clone was found many times. The rearrangement uses TRBV6-1 and TRBJ1-2, with 7 nucleotides matching TRBD1. CDR3 length: 15 amino acids. The V segment lost 7 bases and the J segment 2 bases; nucleotides outside the gene matches: 10. Germline CDR1 MNHNS, CDR2 SASEGT. CDR3 nucleotides: TGTGCCAGCAAGGAGGGGGCGTCTGGAAACTATGGCTACACCTTC. Amino acid sequence: CASKEGASGNYGYTF.

This clone was observed many times. The rearrangement links TRBV11-3 to TRBJ2-1; 8 bases are a match to TRBD2. CDR1 is SGHNT and CDR2 is YENEEA in the germline V gene. J lost 6 bases, V lost 4 bases, and 17 bases had no gene match. The CDR3 spans 18 residues. The CDR3 DNA is TGTGCCAGCAGCTCGTTGGTTGGAGTGGGCGGGGGGAGCAATGAGCAGTTCTTC. Translated: CASSSLVGVGGGSNEQFF.

This clone was recorded at least ten times. Written as DNA, the CDR3 is TGTGCCAGCAGCCCCGACAGGGGATTTTACTTC. Protein sequence: CASSPDRGFYF. The rearrangement links TRBV7-8 to TRBJ2-7; the match to TRBD1 covers 8 bases. CDR3 length equals 11 residues. Per the germline V gene, CDR1 is SGHVS and CDR2 is FQNEAQ. The trim removed 5 bases at V and 13 bases at J, leaving 7 bases unmatched.

The chain links TRBV30 to TRBJ2-7, with 9 bases fitting TRBD1. The V gene end was trimmed by 2 bases and the J gene end by 3 bases; junction bases not matched to a gene: 8. Germline V CDR1 and CDR2: GTSNPN, SVGIG (reference sequence). CDR3 length: 15 residues. The CDR3 loop is CAWSYRGLYNYEQYF. CDR3 nucleotides: TGTGCCTGGAGTTACAGGGGGCTCTATAACTACGAGCAGTACTTC.

This clone was found many times. The rearrangement joins TRBV10-1 to TRBJ2-5; TRBD1 is a possible D gene (5 bases). The CDR3 spans 16 residues. Germline-derived CDR1 and CDR2 are WNHNN and SYGVQD (reference sequence). The ends were cut back, 0 bases at V and 5 bases at J, with 16 bases in the middle. The CDR3 coding sequence is TGCGCCAGCAGTGAGTCGACGGCCAGGGTTATTGAGACCCAGTACTTC. Protein sequence: CASSESTARVIETQYF.

This clone was seen repeatedly, ten times or more. The chain has TRBV2 and TRBJ1-1; D remains ambiguous. Trimming removed 7 bases at V and 4 bases at J, with 19 bases between. The CDR3 has 15 amino acids. Germline V lookup: CDR1 SNHLY, CDR2 FYNNEI. Here the CDR3 reads CASIPVTWAGTEAFF. Written as DNA, the CDR3 is TGTGCCAGCATCCCCGTTACATGGGCCGGCACTGAAGCTTTCTTT.

This clone was seen repeatedly, ten times or more. V gene TRBV19 combines with J gene TRBJ2-1; 7 nucleotides align to TRBD1. J gave up 5 bases and V 2 bases, and 6 bases lay outside the gene matches. The germline V gene has CDR1 LNHDA and CDR2 SQIVND (reference sequence). The length of the CDR3 is 15 residues. The CDR3 loop is CASSITGTANNEQFF. The CDR3 DNA sequence: TGTGCCAGTAGTATAACCGGGACAGCCAACAATGAGCAGTTCTTC.

The chain uses TRBV19 and TRBJ1-5; weak D call: TRBD1 (6 bases). This CDR3 contains 17 residues. The V end lost 4 bases, the J end lost 4 bases, and 20 bases lay between the germline ends. Germline CDR1 and CDR2: LNHDA and SQIVND (reference sequence). CDR3 bases: TGTGCCAGTAGTAAGTACCCCCAGGGGCGCGGGAATCAGCCCCAGCATTTT. Translation: CASSKYPQGRGNQPQHF.

Ten or more counts support this clone. This chain uses TRBV20-1 with TRBJ2-3; perhaps TRBD1 as D (6 bases). The CDR3 runs to 16 residues. V lost 0 bases and J 4 bases, leaving 17 bases between the germline ends. Germline loops: CDR1 DFQATT, CDR2 SNEGSKA (reference sequence). CDR3 in amino acids: CSARDPSRGDADTQYF. The CDR3 coding sequence is TGCAGTGCTAGAGATCCTAGCAGGGGTGACGCAGATACGCAGTATTTT.

This clone was seen many times. This chain joins TRBV2 and TRBJ1-4; a possible D gene is TRBD1 (6 bases). Trimming left V 4 bases short and J 8 bases short, with 11 bases between. This CDR3 contains 13 residues. Germline V gives CDR1 SNHLY, CDR2 FYNNEI. For the CDR3, the DNA is TGTGCCAGCAGTGTCAGGGGAGGAGAAAAACTGTTTTTT. Residues: CASSVRGGEKLFF.